The 25 T cell receptor beta chains listed next were all sequenced from one sample in a study of blood T cell repertoires in COVID-19 (dated by TCRdb to 2020 to 2022). Libraries were built with the immunoSEQ multiplex PCR assay. What TCRdb holds here is the immuneACCESS table cut down to in-frame rearrangements. Part of the clones is not present; checked against another copy, under half of the missing clones reflect an unresolved V gene, and the others are unexplained. The sample yields over 95,000 clones; roughly 79% were counted once. The top ten constitute about 10% of the sample. Source material: peripheral blood. These receptors were taken from a human donor in a cohort sampled during active COVID-19.

V is TRBV5-1 and J is TRBJ1-1; a possible D gene is TRBD1 (5 bases). The germline gives CDR1 SGHRS, CDR2 YFSETQ. The V and J ends lost 4 bases and 8 bases respectively, with 18 bases between them. There are 14 residues in the CDR3. In DNA, the CDR3 is TGCGCCAGCAGCCATGGGGGTGCGGGGAACGAAGCTTTCTTT. It translates to CASSHGGAGNEAFF.

CDR3 loop: CASSFVRPYSNQPQHF. Written as DNA, the CDR3 is TGTGCCAGCAGTTTTGTCAGGCCCTATAGCAATCAGCCCCAGCATTTT. This rearrangement joins TRBV28 to TRBJ1-5; D gene uncertain. CDR1 MDHEN and CDR2 SYDVKM come from the germline V gene. The V end lost 3 bases, the J end lost 0 bases, and 12 bases lay between the germline ends. This CDR3 comprises 16 residues.

The chain recombines TRBV11-2 with TRBJ1-1; D remains ambiguous. CDR3 size: 14 residues. Deletions cut 5 bases from V and 1 base from J, with 11 bases between. Germline CDR1 SGHAT, CDR2 FQNNGV. CDR3 loop: CASSVFTGNTEAFF. The CDR3 nucleotides read TGTGCCAGCAGCGTATTTACGGGGAACACTGAAGCTTTCTTT.

V is TRBV9 and J is TRBJ2-2, with 14 bases that match TRBD2. Germline CDR1 SGDLS, CDR2 YYNGEE. The CDR3 covers 17 residues. V dropped 4 bases and J dropped 6; count of bases not matched to a gene: 8. The CDR3 nucleotides read TGTGCCAGCAGCCCAGGGACTAGCGGGAGAAGGGCCGGGGAGCTGTTTTTT. It codes for CASSPGTSGRRAGELFF.

The chain links TRBV7-9 to TRBJ1-3; the D gene is possibly TRBD1 (6 bases). Looked up from germline, CDR1 is SEHNR and CDR2 is FQNEAQ (reference sequence). The CDR3 length is 15 residues. V was trimmed by 2 bases and J by 2 bases, leaving 10 bases between them. The CDR3 loop is CASSLQGQPGNTIYF. The CDR3 DNA follows: TGTGCCAGCAGCTTACAGGGGCAACCTGGAAACACCATATATTTT. Together with reference TRBV7-9 and TRBJ1-3, the CDR3 gives the full variable domain: DTGVSQNPRHKITKRGQNVTFRCDPISEHNRLYWYRQTLGQGPEFLTYFQNEAQLEKSRLLSDRFSAERPKGSFSTLEIQRTEQGDSAMYLCASSLQGQPGNTIYFGEGSWLTVV.

The chain links TRBV25-1 to TRBJ2-1, with 11 bases that match TRBD2. Trimming at V came to 1 base and at J to 12 bases, leaving 8 bases not matched to a gene. Germline V lookup: CDR1 MGHDK, CDR2 SYGVNS. The CDR3 sequence is 15 residues long. CDR3 DNA: TGTGCCAGCAGTGAATCCACTAGCGGGGGTGACAGGCAGTTCTTC. The encoded protein is CASSESTSGGDRQFF.

In its sample, this clone was seen once. V gene TRBV7-9 combines with J gene TRBJ1-1, with TRBD1 as a possible D gene (5 bases). V was trimmed by 6 bases and J by 7 bases, leaving 15 bases between them. The V gene's germline CDR1 is SEHNR and CDR2 FQNEAQ (reference sequence). The CDR3 runs 13 residues. In DNA, the CDR3 is TGTGCCAGCAGTTCACAAGGGGTAGGTGAAGCTTTCTTT. Translated, it gives CASSSQGVGEAFF.

There are a few counts of this clone. In DNA form, the CDR3 reads TGTGCCAGCAGTTACCCCGGGACAGGGGATAACTATGGCTACACCTTC. The encoded protein is CASSYPGTGDNYGYTF. The chain is built from TRBV6-6 and TRBJ1-2; 10 nucleotides line up with TRBD1. The CDR3 extends over 16 amino acids. Germline values: CDR1 MNHNY, CDR2 SVGAGI (reference sequence). Trimming at V came to 2 bases and at J to 1 base, leaving 4 bases not matched to a gene.

The chain uses TRBV6-4 and TRBJ1-2; D unresolved. V gave up 6 bases and J gave up 8 bases, with 13 bases separating them. The CDR3 has 12 residues. CDR1 and CDR2 (germline): MRHNA, SNTAGT. The CDR3 sequence is CASSQWLGGYTF. CDR3 bases: TGTGCCAGCAGCCAGTGGTTGGGCGGCTACACCTTC.

V and J are TRBV4-1 and TRBJ2-3; possible D gene TRBD2, 7 bases. V was clipped by 0 bases and J by 0 bases, with 13 bases between them. Germline CDR1 and CDR2: MGHRA and YSYEKL. CDR3 length: 17 residues. The CDR3 sequence is CASSQDPAGASTDTQYF. The CDR3 region has the DNA TGCGCCAGCAGCCAAGACCCCGCGGGGGCCAGCACAGATACGCAGTATTTT.

The rearrangement links TRBV5-1 to TRBJ1-1; D uncertain. The germline V gene has CDR1 SGHRS and CDR2 YFSETQ. V was cut by 4 bases and J by 8 bases, with 15 bases left in between. This CDR3 is built from 13 residues. This CDR3 is CASSMAVSVEAFF. The CDR3 nucleotides read TGCGCCAGCAGCATGGCCGTGTCTGTCGAAGCTTTCTTT.

The gene calls are TRBV3-1 (or the pseudogene TRBV3-2) and TRBJ1-2; no clear D gene. V was clipped by 1 base and J by 0 bases, with 3 bases between them. CDR3 length: 13 residues. Germline V gene sequence: CDR1 LGHDT, CDR2 YNNKEL (reference sequence). The CDR3 is CASSQVTNYGYTF. The CDR3 DNA is TGTGCCAGCAGCCAAGTTACTAACTATGGCTACACCTTC.

The chain combines TRBV28 with TRBJ1-1; 7 positions match TRBD1. This CDR3 has 13 amino acids. V shed 3 bases, J shed 8 bases, and the junction held 6 bases outside the gene matches. The V gene's germline CDR1 is MDHEN and CDR2 SYDVKM. Here the CDR3 DNA reads TGTGCCAGCAGTTTGGGGACAGAGACCGAAGCTTTCTTT. Its translation is CASSLGTETEAFF.

Note on this clone: The identical CDR3 is also encoded by other nucleotide sequences in the sample. The V call is TRBV14, the J call TRBJ1-1; no firm D call. Trimming stripped 1 base from V and 0 bases from J, with 6 bases between. The CDR3 loop spans 14 amino acids. Germline-derived CDR1 and CDR2 are SGHDN and FVKESK. As DNA, the CDR3 is TGTGCCAGCAGCCAAGCCGGGATGAACACTGAAGCTTTCTTT. Translation gives CASSQAGMNTEAFF.

This clone has only a few counts. J is TRBJ1-6 and V is TRBV30; possibly TRBD1 for D (6 bases). Trimming removed 1 base from V and 8 bases from J, with 15 bases in between. The CDR3 contains 15 residues. Germline CDR1 reads GTSNPN; CDR2 reads SVGIG (reference sequence). In nucleotides, the CDR3 is TGTGCCTGGAGTGCCCGTGGAGACAGGCATTCACCCCTCCACTTT. This encodes CAWSARGDRHSPLHF. The full variable domain, rest sourced from reference TRBV30 and TRBJ1-6, is SQTIHQWPATLVQPVGSPLSLECTVEGTSNPNLYWYRQAAGRGLQLLFYSVGIGQISSEVPQNLSASRPQDRQFILSSKKLLLSDSGFYLCAWSARGDRHSPLHFGNGTRLTVT.

This clone was seen once. The chain combines TRBV21-1 with TRBJ2-1; the table's D gene call, TRBD2, was not cross checked with the DNA. TRBV21-1 is a recognized pseudogene. This CDR3 contains 17 residues. CDR3 bases: TGTGCCAGCAGCACTGCGACTAGCGGGAGCCCACATAGGAAGCAGTTCTTC. It yields the protein CASSTATSGSPHRKQFF.

The chain uses TRBV30 and TRBJ1-6; weak D call: TRBD1 (5 bases). V was trimmed by 2 bases and J by 7 bases, leaving 12 bases between them. Germline-derived CDR1 and CDR2 are GTSNPN and SVGIG (reference sequence). The CDR3 is 14 amino acids. As DNA, the CDR3 is TGTGCCTGGAGTCCACCGGCAGGGAATTCACCCCTCCACTTT. Translated: CAWSPPAGNSPLHF.

The chain uses TRBV11-3 and TRBJ1-1, with TRBD1 matching 8 bases. Germline values: CDR1 SGHNT, CDR2 YENEEA. CDR3 size: 15 residues. Trimming took 5 bases from V and 0 from J; bases not matched to a gene: 5. As DNA, the CDR3 is TGTGCCAGCAGCCCCGAGACAGGGGTGAACACTGAAGCTTTCTTT. Translating gives CASSPETGVNTEAFF.

V usage is TRBV24-1 and J usage is TRBJ2-7; tentatively, D is TRBD1 (5 bases). Germline-derived CDR1 and CDR2 are KGHDR and SFDVKD. The V end was cut by 5 bases, the J end by 3 bases, with 7 bases between. This CDR3 contains 12 residues. The CDR3 bases are TGTGCCACCAGTGGTCAGGGCTACGAGCAGTACTTC. Protein product: CATSGQGYEQYF.

The rearrangement joins TRBV6-2 or TRBV6-3 to TRBJ2-7; 7 nucleotides agree with TRBD2. This CDR3 comprises 16 residues. Germline CDR1 is MNHEY and CDR2 is SVGEGT. V shed 2 bases, J shed 3 bases, and the junction held 10 bases outside the gene matches. CDR3 sequence: CASSYLRGEAYYEQYF. In nucleotides, the CDR3 is TGTGCCAGCAGTTACCTACGGGGGGAGGCATACTACGAGCAGTACTTC.

The chain has TRBV7-2 and TRBJ1-1, with D hard to call. Germline assignment: CDR1 SGHTA and CDR2 FQGNSA. This CDR3 has 14 residues. Trimming cost V 3 bases and J 0 bases, with 8 bases left between them. CDR3 in DNA: TGTGCCAGCAGCTTTGCCAGGATGAACACTGAAGCTTTCTTT. Protein: CASSFARMNTEAFF.

The chain joins TRBV5-6 to TRBJ1-1; D uncertain. CDR3 length equals 11 residues. V lost 4 bases to trimming and J lost 1 base, with 2 bases between them. Per germline, CDR1 SGHDT and CDR2 YYEEEE. CDR3: CASSQNTEAFF. The DNA of the CDR3 is TGTGCCAGCAGCCAGAACACTGAAGCTTTCTTT.

V is TRBV3-1 (or the pseudogene TRBV3-2) and J is TRBJ2-3, with 9 nucleotides matching TRBD2. CDR1 and CDR2 (germline): LGHDT, YNNKEL (reference sequence). J lost 8 bases, V lost 8 bases, and 2 bases had no gene match. The CDR3 consists of 11 residues. The CDR3 DNA follows: TGTGCCAGCGCTAGCGGGGTTACGCAGTATTTT. This codes for CASASGVTQYF.

V and J are TRBV7-2 and TRBJ2-7; weak D call: TRBD2 (7 bases). The V gene's germline CDR1 is SGHTA and CDR2 FQGNSA. The CDR3 runs 15 residues. Trimming removed 1 base from V and 1 base from J, with 11 bases in between. The chain's CDR3 is CASSLDGGQSYEQYF. CDR3 sequence (DNA): TGTGCCAGCAGCTTAGACGGGGGGCAGTCCTACGAGCAGTACTTC.

The chain couples TRBV4-1 to TRBJ1-1, with a tentative D call TRBD1 (5 bases). The V end lost 0 bases, the J end lost 2 bases, and 10 bases lay between the germline ends. Germline V gene sequence: CDR1 MGHRA, CDR2 YSYEKL. The CDR3 contains 15 residues. The CDR3 spells CASSQDLRGNTEAFF. DNA of the CDR3: TGCGCCAGCAGCCAAGATTTAAGGGGAAACACTGAAGCTTTCTTT.